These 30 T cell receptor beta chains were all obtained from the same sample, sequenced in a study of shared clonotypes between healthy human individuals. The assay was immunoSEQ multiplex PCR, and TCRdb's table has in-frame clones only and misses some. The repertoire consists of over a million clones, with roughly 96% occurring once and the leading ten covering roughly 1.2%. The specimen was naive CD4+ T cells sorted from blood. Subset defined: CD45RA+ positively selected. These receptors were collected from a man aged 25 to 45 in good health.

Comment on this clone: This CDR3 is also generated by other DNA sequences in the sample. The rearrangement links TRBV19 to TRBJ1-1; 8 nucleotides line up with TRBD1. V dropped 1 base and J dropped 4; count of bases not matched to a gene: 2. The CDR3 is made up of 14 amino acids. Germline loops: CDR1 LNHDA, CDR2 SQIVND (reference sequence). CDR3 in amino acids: CASSIGTGRTEAFF. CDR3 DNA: TGTGCCAGTAGTATAGGGACAGGGCGCACTGAAGCTTTCTTT. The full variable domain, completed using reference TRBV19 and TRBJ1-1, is DGGITQSPKYLFRKEGQNVTLSCEQNLNHDAMYWYRQDPGQGLRLIYYSQIVNDFQKGDIAEGYSVSREKKESFPLTVTSAQKNPTAFYLCASSIGTGRTEAFFGQGTRLTVV.

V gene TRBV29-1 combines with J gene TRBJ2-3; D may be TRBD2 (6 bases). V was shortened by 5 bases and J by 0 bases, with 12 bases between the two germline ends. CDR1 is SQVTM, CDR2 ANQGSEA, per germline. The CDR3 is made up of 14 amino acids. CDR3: CSVHGTGSTDTQYF. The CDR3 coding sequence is TGCAGCGTTCACGGGACTGGAAGCACAGATACGCAGTATTTT.

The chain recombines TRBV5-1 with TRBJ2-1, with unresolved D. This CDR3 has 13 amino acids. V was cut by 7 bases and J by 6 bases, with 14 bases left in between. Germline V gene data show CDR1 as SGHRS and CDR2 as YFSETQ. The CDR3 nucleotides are TGCGCCAGCCGCTACTACGGTGCCAATGAGCAGTTCTTC. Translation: CASRYYGANEQFF.

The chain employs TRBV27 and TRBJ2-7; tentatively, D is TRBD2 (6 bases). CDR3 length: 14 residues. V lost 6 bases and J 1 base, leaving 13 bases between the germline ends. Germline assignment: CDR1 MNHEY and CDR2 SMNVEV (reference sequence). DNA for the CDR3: TGTGCCAGCAGCCGGGACTGGCTTTCCTACGAGCAGTACTTC. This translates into CASSRDWLSYEQYF.

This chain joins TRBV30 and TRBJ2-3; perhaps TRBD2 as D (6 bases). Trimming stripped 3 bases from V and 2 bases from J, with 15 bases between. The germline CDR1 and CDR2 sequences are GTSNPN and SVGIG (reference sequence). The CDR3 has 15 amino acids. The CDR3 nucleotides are TGTGCCTGGAGACCGGGACTCGGGCTCACAGATACGCAGTATTTT. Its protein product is CAWRPGLGLTDTQYF.

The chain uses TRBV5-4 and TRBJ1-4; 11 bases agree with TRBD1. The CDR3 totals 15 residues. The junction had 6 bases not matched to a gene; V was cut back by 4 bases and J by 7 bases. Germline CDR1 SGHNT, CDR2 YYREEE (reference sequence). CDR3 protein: CASSVPGQGGEKLFF. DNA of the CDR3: TGTGCCAGCAGCGTCCCGGGACAGGGGGGTGAAAAACTGTTTTTT.

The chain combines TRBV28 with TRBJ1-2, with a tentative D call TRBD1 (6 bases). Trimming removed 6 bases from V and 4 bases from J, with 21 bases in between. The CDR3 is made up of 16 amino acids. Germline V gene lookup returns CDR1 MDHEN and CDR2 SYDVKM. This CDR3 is CASSTLGDTEIYGYTF. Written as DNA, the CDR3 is TGTGCCAGCAGCACCCTGGGGGACACGGAAATCTATGGCTACACCTTC.

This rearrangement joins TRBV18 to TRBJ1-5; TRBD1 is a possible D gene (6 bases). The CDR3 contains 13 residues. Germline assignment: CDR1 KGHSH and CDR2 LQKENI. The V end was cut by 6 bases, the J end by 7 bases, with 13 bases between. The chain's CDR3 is CASSQGGQQPQHF. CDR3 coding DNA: TGTGCCAGCTCCCAAGGGGGTCAGCAGCCCCAGCATTTT.

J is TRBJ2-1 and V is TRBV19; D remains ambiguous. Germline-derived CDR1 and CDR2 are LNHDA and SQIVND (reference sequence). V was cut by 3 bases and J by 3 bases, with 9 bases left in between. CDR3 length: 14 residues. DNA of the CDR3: TGTGCCAGTAGTATCCCGGGCTTCTACAATGAGCAGTTCTTC. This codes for CASSIPGFYNEQFF.

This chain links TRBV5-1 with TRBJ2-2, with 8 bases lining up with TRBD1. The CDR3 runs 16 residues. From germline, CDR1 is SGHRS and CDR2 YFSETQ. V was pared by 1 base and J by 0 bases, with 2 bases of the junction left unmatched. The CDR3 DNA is TGCGCCAGCAGCTTGCAGGGGGCCCCGAACACCGGGGAGCTGTTTTTT. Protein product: CASSLQGAPNTGELFF.

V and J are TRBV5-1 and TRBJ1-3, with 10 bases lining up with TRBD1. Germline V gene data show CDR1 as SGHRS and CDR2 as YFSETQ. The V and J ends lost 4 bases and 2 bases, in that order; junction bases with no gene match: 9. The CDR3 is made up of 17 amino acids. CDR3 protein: CASSPGQGNPAGNTIYF. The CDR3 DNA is TGCGCCAGCAGCCCGGGACAGGGGAATCCGGCTGGAAACACCATATATTTT.

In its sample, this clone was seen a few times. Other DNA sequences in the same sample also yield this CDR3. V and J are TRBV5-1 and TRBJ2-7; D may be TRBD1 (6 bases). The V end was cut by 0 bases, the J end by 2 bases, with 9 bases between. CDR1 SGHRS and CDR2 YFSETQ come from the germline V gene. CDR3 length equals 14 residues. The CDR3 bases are TGCGCCAGCAGCTTGGGGACAGCCACCTACGAGCAGTACTTC. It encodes CASSLGTATYEQYF. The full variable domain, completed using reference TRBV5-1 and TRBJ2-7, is KAGVTQTPRYLIKTRGQQVTLSCSPISGHRSVSWYQQTPGQGLQFLFEYFSETQRNKGNFPGRFSGRQFSNSRSEMNVSTLELGDSALYLCASSLGTATYEQYFGPGTRLTVT.

The CDR3 spells CASSATTVYNEQFF. For the CDR3, the DNA is TGCGCCAGCAGTGCTACGACAGTCTACAATGAGCAGTTCTTC. This chain connects TRBV10-1 to TRBJ2-1; D is possibly TRBD1 (5 bases). Germline CDR1 and CDR2: WNHNN and SYGVQD (reference sequence). This CDR3 comprises 14 residues. Trimming took 4 bases from V and 3 from J, leaving 10 bases between them.

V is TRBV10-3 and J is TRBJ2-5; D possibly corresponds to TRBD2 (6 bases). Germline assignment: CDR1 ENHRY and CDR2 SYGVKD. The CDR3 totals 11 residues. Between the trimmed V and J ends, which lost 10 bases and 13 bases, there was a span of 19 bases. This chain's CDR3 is CATTGEGKWYF. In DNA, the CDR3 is TGTGCCACTACGGGAGAAGGGAAGTGGTACTTC.

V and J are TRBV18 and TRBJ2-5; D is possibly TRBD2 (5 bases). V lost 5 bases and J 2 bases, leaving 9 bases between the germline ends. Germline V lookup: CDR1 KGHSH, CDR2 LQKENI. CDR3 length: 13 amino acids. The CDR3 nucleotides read TGTGCCAGCTCAGAGGGATTACAAGAGACCCAGTACTTC. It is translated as CASSEGLQETQYF. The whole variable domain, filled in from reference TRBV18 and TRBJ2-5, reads NAGVMQNPRHLVRRRGQEARLRCSPMKGHSHVYWYRQLPEEGLKFMVYLQKENIIDESGMPKERFSAEFPKEGPSILRIQQVVRGDSAAYFCASSEGLQETQYFGPGTRLLVL.

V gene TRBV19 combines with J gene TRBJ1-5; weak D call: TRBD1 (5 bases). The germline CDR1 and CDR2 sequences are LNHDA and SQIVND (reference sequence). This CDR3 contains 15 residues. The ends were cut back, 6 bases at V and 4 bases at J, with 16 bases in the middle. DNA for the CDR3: TGTGCCAGTAGCCCAAGCGGCAGGGATAATCAGCCCCAGCATTTT. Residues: CASSPSGRDNQPQHF. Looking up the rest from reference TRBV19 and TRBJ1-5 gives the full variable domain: DGGITQSPKYLFRKEGQNVTLSCEQNLNHDAMYWYRQDPGQGLRLIYYSQIVNDFQKGDIAEGYSVSREKKESFPLTVTSAQKNPTAFYLCASSPSGRDNQPQHFGDGTRLSIL.

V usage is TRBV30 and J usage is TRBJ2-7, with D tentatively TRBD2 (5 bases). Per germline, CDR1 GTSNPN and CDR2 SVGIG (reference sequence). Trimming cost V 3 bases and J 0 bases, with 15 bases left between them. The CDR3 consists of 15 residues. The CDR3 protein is CAWSARVRVSYEQYF. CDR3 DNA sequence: TGTGCCTGGAGCGCCCGTGTGAGGGTCTCCTACGAGCAGTACTTC.

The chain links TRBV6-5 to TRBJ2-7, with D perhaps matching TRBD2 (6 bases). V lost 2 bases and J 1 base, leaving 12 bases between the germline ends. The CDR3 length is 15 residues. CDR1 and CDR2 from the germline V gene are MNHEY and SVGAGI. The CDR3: CASSYTVGSSYEQYF. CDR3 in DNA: TGTGCCAGCAGTTACACAGTCGGGAGTTCCTACGAGCAGTACTTC.

Here the CDR3 DNA reads TGCAGCGCCCGGACTACGGGGGACACTGAAGCTTTCTTT. As protein: CSARTTGDTEAFF. The chain carries TRBV29-1 and TRBJ1-1, with D possibly matching TRBD1 (5 bases). The CDR3 consists of 13 residues. V was clipped by 7 bases and J by 3 bases, with 15 bases between them. From germline, CDR1 is SQVTM and CDR2 ANQGSEA.

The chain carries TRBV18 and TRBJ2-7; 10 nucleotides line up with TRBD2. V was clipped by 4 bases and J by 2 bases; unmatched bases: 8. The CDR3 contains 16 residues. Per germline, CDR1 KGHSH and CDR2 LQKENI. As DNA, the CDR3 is TGTGCCAGCTCACGGGCTAGCGGGAGTACACCCTACGAGCAGTACTTC. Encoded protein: CASSRASGSTPYEQYF.

The CDR3 loop is CASSFNTGPRNTIYF. As DNA, the CDR3 is TGTGCCAGCAGTTTTAACACAGGGCCAAGAAACACCATATATTTT. The chain carries TRBV5-8 and TRBJ1-3, with D possibly being TRBD1 (6 bases). This CDR3 is 15 amino acids long. Germline CDR1 reads SGHTS; CDR2 reads YDEGEE. V lost 5 bases to trimming and J lost 5 bases, with 17 bases between them.

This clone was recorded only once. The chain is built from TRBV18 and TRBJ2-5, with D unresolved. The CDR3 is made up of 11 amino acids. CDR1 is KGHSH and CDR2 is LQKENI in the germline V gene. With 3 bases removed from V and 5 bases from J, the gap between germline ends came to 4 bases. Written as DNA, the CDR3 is TGTGCCAGCTCACCGACCGAGACCCAGTACTTC. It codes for CASSPTETQYF. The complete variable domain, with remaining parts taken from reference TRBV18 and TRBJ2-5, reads NAGVMQNPRHLVRRRGQEARLRCSPMKGHSHVYWYRQLPEEGLKFMVYLQKENIIDESGMPKERFSAEFPKEGPSILRIQQVVRGDSAAYFCASSPTETQYFGPGTRLLVL.

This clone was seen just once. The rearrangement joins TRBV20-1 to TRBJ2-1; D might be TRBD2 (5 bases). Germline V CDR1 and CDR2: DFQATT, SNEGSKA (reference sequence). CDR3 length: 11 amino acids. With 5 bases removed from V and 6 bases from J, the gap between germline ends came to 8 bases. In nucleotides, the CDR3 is TGCAGTGCTGCTAGCAGCAATGAGCAGTTCTTC. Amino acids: CSAASSNEQFF.

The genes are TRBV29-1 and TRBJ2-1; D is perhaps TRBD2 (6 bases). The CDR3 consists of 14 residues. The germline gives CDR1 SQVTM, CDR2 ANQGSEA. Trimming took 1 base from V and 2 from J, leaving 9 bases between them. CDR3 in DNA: TGCAGCGTTGAAGGCGGCGGGACCTACAATGAGCAGTTCTTC. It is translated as CSVEGGGTYNEQFF.

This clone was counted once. CDR3 in amino acids: CASSLVGRESYNSPLHF. CDR3 sequence (DNA): TGTGCCAGCAGCTTAGTTGGCAGGGAGTCCTATAATTCACCCCTCCACTTT. The gene calls are TRBV7-2 and TRBJ1-6; tentatively, D is TRBD1 (5 bases). CDR1 and CDR2 from the germline V gene are SGHTA and FQGNSA. This CDR3 is 17 amino acids long. Trimming took 1 base from V and 1 from J, leaving 11 bases between them.

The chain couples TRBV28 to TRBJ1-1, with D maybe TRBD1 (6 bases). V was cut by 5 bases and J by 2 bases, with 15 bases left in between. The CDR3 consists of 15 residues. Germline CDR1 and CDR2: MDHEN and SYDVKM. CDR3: CASSRRGESNTEAFF. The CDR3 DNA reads TGTGCCAGCAGTCGCAGGGGTGAGAGTAACACTGAAGCTTTCTTT.

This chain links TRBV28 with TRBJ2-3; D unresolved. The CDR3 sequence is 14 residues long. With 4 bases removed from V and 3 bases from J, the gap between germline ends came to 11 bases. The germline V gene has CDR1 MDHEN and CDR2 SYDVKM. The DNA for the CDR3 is TGTGCCAGCAGTTCCCCGACGGAGACAGATACGCAGTATTTT. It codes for CASSSPTETDTQYF. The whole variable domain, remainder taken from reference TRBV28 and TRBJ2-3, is DVKVTQSSRYLVKRTGEKVFLECVQDMDHENMFWYRQDPGLGLRLIYFSYDVKMKEKGDIPEGYSVSREKKERFSLILESASTNQTSMYLCASSSPTETDTQYFGPGTRLTVL.

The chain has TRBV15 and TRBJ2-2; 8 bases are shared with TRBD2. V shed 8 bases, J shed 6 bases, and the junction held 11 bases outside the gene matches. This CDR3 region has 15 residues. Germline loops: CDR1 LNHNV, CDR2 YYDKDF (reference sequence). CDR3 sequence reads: CATEPTGRVSGELFF. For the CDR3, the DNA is TGTGCCACCGAACCCACCGGGAGGGTTTCCGGGGAGCTGTTTTTT.

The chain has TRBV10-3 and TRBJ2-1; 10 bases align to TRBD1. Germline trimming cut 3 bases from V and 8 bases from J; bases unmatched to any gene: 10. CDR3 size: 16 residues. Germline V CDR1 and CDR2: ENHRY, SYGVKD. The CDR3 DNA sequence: TGTGCCATCAGTGACCCTGGGGACAGGGGTATCTATGAGCAGTTCTTC. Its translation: CAISDPGDRGIYEQFF.

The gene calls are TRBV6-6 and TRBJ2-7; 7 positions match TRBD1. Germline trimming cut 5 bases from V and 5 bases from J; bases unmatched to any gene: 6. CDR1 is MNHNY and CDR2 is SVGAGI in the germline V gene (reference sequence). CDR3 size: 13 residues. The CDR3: CASSPTGRHEQYF. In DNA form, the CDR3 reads TGTGCCAGCAGTCCGACAGGGCGTCACGAGCAGTACTTC.